The T cell receptor beta chain described here comes from a study of blood T cells in healthy people across ages. Primers used in a second PCR of about 7 to 11 cycles were a sample-barcoded 5' primer and a J-beta primer mix. Using its own MiXCR run on the 5' RACE reads, TCRdb lists one record per CDR3 protein. The sample has 750,000 to 1,000,000 distinct CDR3 sequences, 29% seen once. V lost 1 base and J lost 10, with 5 bases in between. In germline, CDR1 is SEHNR, CDR2 FQNEAQ (reference sequence). The CDR3 has 12 amino acids. Extraction of total RNA produced a minimum of 5.5 micrograms from each sample. In its sample, this clonotype was seen a few times. These data were also filed under a second study, of T cells of mothers and their children.

The chain uses TRBV7-9 and TRBJ1-6; D call uncertain. Sequenced material: blood. The receptor was derived from a middle-aged woman in good health. CDR3 nucleotides: TGTGCCAGCAGCTTAGGGTTATCACCCCTCCACTTT. This gives the protein CASSLGLSPLHF.